This T cell receptor (beta chain) is drawn from a study of T cells in Graves' hyperthyroidism and ophthalmopathy. Findings and limits, study-wide: A model of 13 V-J pairs discriminated ophthalmopathy from stable hyperthyroidism.

This CDR3 comprises 14 residues. In germline, CDR1 is ENHRY, CDR2 SYGVKD. The J segment lost 7 bases and the V segment lost 6 bases, leaving 10 bases of the junction unmatched. Graves' hyperthyroidism without ophthalmopathy progression within 18 months was termed stable. Hyperthyroidism patients were newly diagnosed, had disease duration under 2 months, and were aged 18 to 65 years. The diagnoses drew upon clinical symptoms, serum thyroxine and TRAb, thyroid ultrasound and orbital computed tomography. What was amplified from RNA transcripts were TCR beta CDR3 regions. First-round RT-PCR with HTBI primers amplified the TCR CDR3 region. Each CDR3 protein is one row after TCRdb ran MiXCR on the multiplex PCR reads. This sample has approximately 500,000 distinct CDR3 sequences; 35% to 55% occur once, and the top ten carry more than 7.5%. A word on this clonotype: Its antigen is still unknown.

Specimen: peripheral blood or thyroid tissue (not recorded which). This clonotype originated in a young woman with Graves' hyperthyroidism. This sequence joins TRBV10-3 and TRBJ2-7; TRBD2 aligns across 9 bases. Here the CDR3 DNA reads TGTGCCATCAGACTAGCGGGTGTGAACAATGAGCAGTACTTC. It is translated as CAIRLAGVNNEQYF.